A single sample is the source of the 16 T cell receptor beta chains below, sequenced in a study of cytomegalovirus exposure and HLA in healthy donors (TCRdb year 2017). Libraries were made using the immunoSEQ multiplex PCR assay. This immuneACCESS table, as held by TCRdb, lists in-frame sequences with V and J called but not all clones. Of the missing ones, under half trace to an unresolved V gene in checked studies; the others have no known cause. For this sample the table gives approximately 200,000 clones, of which about 90% were detected only once. Approximately 1% of the sample rests with the top ten. Sequencing used PBMCs. The receptors here all came from a woman younger than 35 in good health and CMV-seronegative.

Here the CDR3 DNA reads TGTGCCAGTAGTACTAGCGGGACAAATGAGCAGTTCTTC. Translation: CASSTSGTNEQFF. The gene calls are TRBV19 and TRBJ2-1; 9 bases are a match to TRBD2. Trimming took 4 bases from V and 7 from J; bases not matched to a gene: 2. Per germline, CDR1 LNHDA and CDR2 SQIVND (reference sequence). CDR3 length: 13 amino acids. The whole variable domain, remainder taken from reference TRBV19 and TRBJ2-1, is DGGITQSPKYLFRKEGQNVTLSCEQNLNHDAMYWYRQDPGQGLRLIYYSQIVNDFQKGDIAEGYSVSREKKESFPLTVTSAQKNPTAFYLCASSTSGTNEQFFGPGTRLTVL.

Only one count was recorded for this clone. In DNA, the CDR3 is TGTGCCAGCAGTCCAGGGGGCTGGGAGACCCAGTACTTC. This gives the protein CASSPGGWETQYF. The chain carries TRBV28 and TRBJ2-5; 8 nucleotides line up with TRBD1. This CDR3 is 13 amino acids long. V lost 5 bases to trimming and J lost 5 bases; unmatched junction nucleotides: 4. Germline CDR1 reads MDHEN; CDR2 reads SYDVKM.

This clone has only a few counts. The chain employs TRBV10-2 and TRBJ1-3; TRBD1 is a possible D gene (6 bases). The CDR3 is 14 residues long. Between the trimmed V and J ends, which lost 5 bases and 3 bases, there was a span of 11 bases. The germline gives CDR1 WSHSY, CDR2 SAAADI. The CDR3 region is CASSPTGYGNTIYF. CDR3 sequence (DNA): TGCGCCAGCAGTCCCACAGGGTATGGAAACACCATATATTTT.

CDR3 bases: TGTGCCAGCAGTTTATTTCAGGGCAACACTGAAGCTTTCTTT. Its translation: CASSLFQGNTEAFF. The V and J genes are TRBV27 and TRBJ1-1, with TRBD1 as a possible D gene (5 bases). This CDR3 contains 14 residues. Germline CDR1 and CDR2: MNHEY and SMNVEV (reference sequence). V was cut by 1 base and J by 2 bases, with 8 bases left in between.

This rearrangement joins TRBV6-1 to TRBJ2-1; possibly TRBD1 for D (6 bases). V was cut by 5 bases and J by 9 bases, with 8 bases left in between. Germline CDR1 is MNHNS and CDR2 is SASEGT. This CDR3 contains 11 residues. CDR3 loop: CASSRTVEQFF. The CDR3 DNA is TGTGCCAGCAGTCGGACAGTTGAGCAGTTCTTC.

The V and J genes are TRBV5-1 and TRBJ1-2; D gene ambiguous. There are 13 residues in the CDR3. Between the trimmed V and J ends, which lost 3 bases and 7 bases, there was a span of 13 bases. Per germline, CDR1 SGHRS and CDR2 YFSETQ. The DNA for the CDR3 is TGCGCCAGCAGCTCTCGGGGAGGTTCTGGCTACACCTTC. Residues: CASSSRGGSGYTF.

This chain connects TRBV6-1 to TRBJ2-7; 8 bases align to TRBD2. This CDR3 has 15 amino acids. The V gene end was trimmed by 10 bases and the J gene end by 5 bases; junction bases not matched to a gene: 16. CDR1 MNHNS and CDR2 SASEGT come from the germline V gene. In nucleotides, the CDR3 is TGTGCCACTGAGGGACGGACGGGGGGGCACCACGAGCAGTACTTC. Protein sequence: CATEGRTGGHHEQYF.

The J gene is TRBJ2-7, the V gene TRBV5-1, with D perhaps matching TRBD1 (5 bases). The CDR3 is 15 amino acids. Trimming removed 2 bases from V and 2 bases from J, with 14 bases in between. The germline V gene encodes CDR1 SGHRS and CDR2 YFSETQ. The CDR3 protein is CASSFEADSTYEQYF. The CDR3 DNA reads TGCGCCAGCAGCTTCGAGGCCGACAGTACCTACGAGCAGTACTTC.

This clone was picked up one time. V is TRBV7-2 and J is TRBJ2-7, with 7 bases aligning to TRBD1. V gave up 5 bases and J gave up 0 bases; unmatched junction bases: 13. The CDR3 extends over 17 amino acids. Germline lookup yields CDR1 SGHTA and CDR2 FQGNSA. CDR3 protein: CASSTTTTGWGSYEQYF. CDR3 coding DNA: TGTGCCAGCAGCACGACGACGACAGGGTGGGGCTCCTACGAGCAGTACTTC.

The chain links TRBV18 to TRBJ1-2; D perhaps matches TRBD1 (6 bases). Germline values: CDR1 KGHSH, CDR2 LQKENI. Trimming shortened V by 2 bases and J by 8 bases, and 18 bases separated the two germline ends. This CDR3 has 15 amino acids. CDR3 in amino acids: CASSPGTPLSIGYTF. The CDR3 DNA sequence: TGTGCCAGCTCACCAGGGACACCCCTTAGTATCGGCTACACCTTC.

The CDR3 region is CASSPLGISGEAFF. The CDR3 bases are TGTGCCAGCTCACCACTCGGAATTTCGGGTGAAGCTTTCTTT. The chain couples TRBV18 to TRBJ1-1; D gene ambiguous. The V end lost 1 base, the J end lost 7 bases, and 13 bases lay between the germline ends. The CDR3 has 14 amino acids. Germline V gives CDR1 KGHSH, CDR2 LQKENI.

DNA of the CDR3: TGTGCCAGCAGCTTGGGGGCTGGACAGCGGACCTCTAATGAGCAGTTCTTC. Encoded protein: CASSLGAGQRTSNEQFF. This chain joins TRBV5-4 and TRBJ2-1; a possible D gene is TRBD1 (6 bases). The CDR3 covers 17 residues. Per the germline V gene, CDR1 is SGHNT and CDR2 is YYREEE (reference sequence). Between the trimmed V and J ends, which lost 0 bases and 7 bases, there was a span of 20 bases.

J is TRBJ2-5 and V is TRBV10-1; 10 bases match TRBD1. CDR3 length equals 15 residues. V lost 4 bases, J lost 3 bases, and 5 bases stayed unmatched. The germline V gene encodes CDR1 WNHNN and CDR2 SYGVQD (reference sequence). CDR3: CASSGSGQGEETQYF. In DNA, the CDR3 is TGCGCCAGCAGTGGTAGTGGACAGGGGGAAGAGACCCAGTACTTC.

The chain recombines TRBV18 with TRBJ1-5; 9 positions match TRBD1. The CDR3 is 16 residues long. From germline, CDR1 is KGHSH and CDR2 LQKENI. V was pared by 5 bases and J by 5 bases, with 10 bases of the junction left unmatched. CDR3 sequence (DNA): TGTGCCAGCTCATCATCAGATCGGACAGGGGATCAGCCCCAGCATTTT. It translates to CASSSSDRTGDQPQHF.

This chain joins TRBV5-5 and TRBJ1-2, with TRBD1 matching over 10 bases. V gave up 1 base and J gave up 2 bases; unmatched junction bases: 2. CDR3 size: 15 residues. CDR1 SGHKS and CDR2 YYEKEE come from the germline V gene (reference sequence). DNA for the CDR3: TGTGCCAGCAGCTTGATGGGACAGGGGAACTATGGCTACACCTTC. Its translation: CASSLMGQGNYGYTF.

This rearrangement joins TRBV30 to TRBJ1-2, with 12 bases that match TRBD1. The CDR3 is made up of 13 amino acids. V was pared by 2 bases and J by 14 bases, with 9 bases of the junction left unmatched. Germline CDR1 reads GTSNPN; CDR2 reads SVGIG (reference sequence). The CDR3 loop is CAWSTGTGGAGTF. CDR3 bases: TGTGCCTGGAGTACCGGGACAGGGGGCGCGGGTACCTTC.